A single count supports the clone carrying this T cell receptor (beta chain). Antigen unknown. The table came from immunoSEQ multiplex PCR; TCRdb's copy has only in-frame clones and leaves some out. The sample includes around 130,000 clones, about 93% of them seen just once. This sample stems from a study of CD4+ T cells in melanoma. The study's findings and limits: A reported correlation linked neoantigen-specific CD4+ T cells to CD8+, macrophage and B cell function.

This CDR3 is 12 amino acids long. The germline V gene encodes CDR1 SNHLY and CDR2 FYNNEI. Trimming took 4 bases from V and 2 from J, leaving 6 bases between them. The V gene is TRBV2, the J gene TRBJ2-7; D call uncertain. This clonotype originated in a human donor with melanoma. CDR3 sequence: CASSVQTYEQYF. CDR3 coding DNA: TGTGCCAGCAGTGTACAGACCTACGAGCAGTACTTC.